Following are 2 T cell receptor beta chains from one sample sequenced in a study of cytomegalovirus exposure and HLA in healthy donors. Vbeta (60) and Jbeta (13) primers were used in the PCR. Profiling relied on immunoSEQ multiplex PCR, and the TCRdb table lists in-frame clones only, not all of them. The table records roughly 150,000 clones, 70% to 80% of them present only once. Sequencing was carried out using PBMCs. The receptors originated from a male donor in good health and CMV-seronegative.

The chain is built from TRBV6-5 and TRBJ2-1; 8 bases fit TRBD2. This CDR3 has 15 amino acids. Trimming took 10 bases from V and 8 from J; bases not matched to a gene: 16. Germline V gene sequence: CDR1 MNHEY, CDR2 SVGAGI. This CDR3 is CATQTPGLVVHEQFF. Here the CDR3 DNA reads TGTGCCACCCAGACACCGGGACTAGTAGTCCATGAGCAGTTCTTC.

V usage is TRBV7-9 and J usage is TRBJ2-7, with 8 positions matching TRBD2. The CDR3 length is 16 residues. CDR1 and CDR2 from the germline V gene are SEHNR and FQNEAQ (reference sequence). J lost 5 bases, V lost 6 bases, and 15 bases had no gene match. CDR3 in amino acids: CASRYGGLGLLDEQYF. In DNA, the CDR3 is TGTGCCAGCAGGTACGGGGGACTAGGGCTTTTGGACGAGCAGTACTTC.